This T cell receptor beta chain originates from a study of metastatic and nonmetastatic thyroid tumors. This clone was seen repeatedly, ten times or more. Every patient underwent thyroid surgery untreated. The V gene lost 5 bases and the J gene lost 4 bases, with 9 bases spanning the gap. The CDR3 runs 13 residues. TCRdb re-called clones via MiXCR from the PCR reads. The sample has 30,000 to 40,000 clones; 20% to 25% are singletons. The receptor was derived from a male donor with papillary thyroid cancer or a benign thyroid nodule (not recorded which). Some clones in this sample may be carry-over from other donors' samples. The J gene is TRBJ1-5, the V gene TRBV12-3 or TRBV12-4, with no clear D. Material: tumor tissue. This CDR3 reads CASSPTQNQPQHF. For the CDR3, the DNA is TGTGCCAGCAGTCCTACACAGAATCAGCCCCAGCATTTT.